This TCR beta chain comes out of a study of blood T cell repertoires in COVID-19. The repertoire was sequenced with immunoSEQ multiplex PCR; TCRdb's copy has only in-frame clones and lacks some. Of approximately 400,000 clones in the sample, roughly 90% were seen once. Germline CDR1 SGHRS, CDR2 YFSETQ. This CDR3 spans 16 amino acids. V shed 4 bases, J shed 6 bases, and the junction held 12 bases outside the gene matches. The TCR sequence derives from a man aged 35 to 55 with acute or convalescent COVID-19. Sequencing input: peripheral blood. The rearrangement uses TRBV5-1 and TRBJ1-1; 10 positions agree with TRBD1. The CDR3 DNA follows: TGCGCCAGCAGCAAACCGGGACAGGGGTATACTCCTGAAGCTTTCTTT. It specifies CASSKPGQGYTPEAFF.